The 12 T cell receptor beta chains listed next were all sequenced from one sample in a study of CD8+CD57+ T cells in acquired aplastic anemia. The use of genomic DNA as template underpinned the TCR beta VDJ and CDR3 profiling. TCRdb reprocessed the reads via MiXCR and lists one record per CDR3 protein. The sample includes approximately 98,000 distinct CDR3 sequences, around 68% of them seen just once. CD8+CD57+ cell expansion had been shown by flow cytometry in patients chosen for sequencing. The sequencing sample was made of sorted CD4+, CD8+, or CD8+CD57+ T cells (not recorded which) from PBMCs. The receptors shown here come from a human donor with aplastic anemia.

V usage is TRBV12-3 or TRBV12-4 and J usage is TRBJ1-5; D ambiguous. The CDR3 contains 12 residues. Between the trimmed V and J ends, which lost 7 bases and 5 bases, there was a span of 9 bases. The CDR3 spells CASKWGHQPQHF. The CDR3, as DNA: TGTGCCAGCAAGTGGGGTCATCAGCCCCAGCATTTT.

The chain combines TRBV10-1 with TRBJ2-7; the D is unclear. CDR1 is WNHNN and CDR2 is SYGVQD in the germline V gene (reference sequence). The CDR3 extends over 16 amino acids. V was cut by 7 bases and J by 5 bases, with 24 bases left in between. The CDR3 protein is CASTGVRATKRHEQYF. For the CDR3, the DNA is TGCGCCAGCACCGGCGTCCGGGCTACTAAACGACACGAGCAGTACTTC.

The V call is TRBV24-1, the J call TRBJ2-1; tentative D call: TRBD1 (5 bases). The ends were cut back, 4 bases at V and 4 bases at J, with 13 bases in the middle. This CDR3 contains 15 residues. Germline CDR1 KGHDR, CDR2 SFDVKD. DNA of the CDR3: TGTGCCACCAGTGAGTTAGGGGCCGGTTACAATGAGCAGTTCTTC. Translating gives CATSELGAGYNEQFF.

This clonotype was recorded at least ten times. This chain connects TRBV6-1 to TRBJ2-5; D perhaps matches TRBD1 (6 bases). The CDR3 totals 19 residues. The V end was cut by 1 base, the J end by 2 bases, with 23 bases between. CDR1 and CDR2 from the germline V gene are MNHNS and SASEGT. This CDR3 reads CASSEGTWGTLEGQETQYF. Written as DNA, the CDR3 is TGTGCCAGCAGTGAAGGGACCTGGGGGACACTTGAGGGGCAAGAGACCCAGTACTTC.

The chain employs TRBV10-3 and TRBJ1-1; TRBD1 matches at 7 bases. There are 13 residues in the CDR3. With V trimmed by 7 bases and J by 3 bases, 5 bases remained unmatched. Germline CDR1 reads ENHRY; CDR2 reads SYGVKD. The CDR3, as DNA: TGTGCCATCAAAAGGGGGCTAGACACTGAAGCTTTCTTT. Translated: CAIKRGLDTEAFF.

This chain joins TRBV13 and TRBJ1-5; weak D call: TRBD1 (5 bases). This CDR3 has 16 amino acids. In germline, CDR1 is PRHDT, CDR2 FYEKMQ (reference sequence). V was shortened by 5 bases and J by 1 base, with 15 bases between the two germline ends. The CDR3 DNA follows: TGTGCCAGCAGCGCCCTAGCGGGGGGAAGCAATCAGCCCCAGCATTTT. Translating gives CASSALAGGSNQPQHF.

J is TRBJ2-3 and V is TRBV12-3 or TRBV12-4; D gene ambiguous. The ends were cut back, 7 bases at V and 6 bases at J, with 11 bases in the middle. This CDR3 has 12 amino acids. The CDR3 here is CASTTPGDTQYF. The CDR3 nucleotides are TGTGCCAGCACCACCCCTGGGGATACGCAGTATTTT.

This clonotype was seen a single time. This chain links TRBV7-3 with TRBJ2-3; D is unresolved. Trimming cost V 5 bases and J 0 bases, with 6 bases left between them. This CDR3 has 13 residues. The germline gives CDR1 SGHTA, CDR2 FQGTGA. The CDR3 region has the DNA TGTGCCAGCAGCGCATCTAGCACAGATACGCAGTATTTT. Translated, it gives CASSASSTDTQYF.

The chain joins TRBV12-3 or TRBV12-4 to TRBJ1-2, with D possibly being TRBD1 (5 bases). Trimming removed 7 bases from V and 1 base from J, with 31 bases in between. The CDR3 runs to 20 residues. CDR3 sequence: CASTTPRGANLSPLNYGYTF. CDR3 coding DNA: TGTGCCAGCACGACCCCGCGAGGGGCCAATCTTTCCCCCCTTAACTATGGCTACACCTTC.

CDR3 DNA: TGTGCCAGCAGCCCCATCGCTGGGACAGTGAACTACACCTTC. Translation: CASSPIAGTVNYTF. The chain is built from TRBV5-4 and TRBJ1-2, with 7 nucleotides matching TRBD1. V lost 4 bases and J lost 10; bases outside the gene matches: 13. CDR1 and CDR2 (germline): SGHNT, YYREEE (reference sequence). CDR3 size: 14 residues.

The genes are TRBV2 and TRBJ2-7, with D unclear. V was cut by 6 bases and J by 5 bases, with 14 bases left in between. This CDR3 has 13 residues. Germline CDR1 is SNHLY and CDR2 is FYNNEI. The CDR3 DNA reads TGTGCCAGCAGCCTTCTAGGTTGGCACGAGCAGTACTTC. Encoded protein: CASSLLGWHEQYF.

This clonotype occurred a few times. The chain recombines TRBV20-1 with TRBJ2-7; a weak D match, TRBD1 (5 bases). Between the trimmed V and J ends, which lost 7 bases and 0 bases, there was a span of 10 bases. The CDR3 is 12 residues long. CDR1 and CDR2 (germline): DFQATT, SNEGSKA (reference sequence). The CDR3 sequence is CSVRVSSYEQYF. CDR3 bases: TGCAGTGTCAGGGTTTCCTCCTACGAGCAGTACTTC.